This entry lists 9 T cell receptor beta chains sequenced from one sample in a study of T cells in Graves' hyperthyroidism and ophthalmopathy. Amplified regions were TCR beta CDR3 sequences from RNA transcripts. HTBI primers were used for first-round RT-PCR of the TCR CDR3. TCRdb processed the multiplex PCR reads anew with MiXCR; each CDR3 protein has one entry. The table has 300,000 to 450,000 distinct CDR3 sequences, approximately 15% seen once. Sequencing was carried out using blood. The receptors here all came from a woman aged 55 to 70 with Graves' hyperthyroidism.

This clonotype was detected many times. This chain joins TRBV3-1 and TRBJ1-4, with 8 bases fitting TRBD1. CDR3 size: 15 residues. The V gene's germline CDR1 is LGHDT and CDR2 YNNKEL (reference sequence). V trimming: 1 base; J trimming: 7 bases; junction bases outside the gene matches: 5. CDR3 loop: CASSQGDRWAEKLFF. The DNA for the CDR3 is TGTGCCAGCAGCCAAGGGGACAGGTGGGCTGAAAAACTGTTTTTT.

The chain couples TRBV10-1 to TRBJ1-1, with a weak D call TRBD1 (5 bases). The CDR3 is made up of 13 amino acids. Trimming shortened V by 5 bases and J by 4 bases, and 11 bases separated the two germline ends. The germline CDR1 and CDR2 sequences are WNHNN and SYGVQD (reference sequence). The CDR3, as DNA: TGCGCCAGCAGTCCCTCGGGGGTCACTGAAGCTTTCTTT. As protein: CASSPSGVTEAFF.

A few counts support this clonotype. V is TRBV19 and J is TRBJ2-1; TRBD2 matches 8 bases. Germline CDR1 LNHDA, CDR2 SQIVND (reference sequence). CDR3 length: 14 amino acids. J lost 2 bases, V lost 11 bases, and 8 bases had no gene match. The CDR3 region has the DNA TGTGCCGGGGAGGCGGGAGGCGCCTACAATGAGCAGTTCTTC. Residues: CAGEAGGAYNEQFF.

The table lists this clonotype with many counts. J is TRBJ2-7 and V is TRBV28; 13 bases are a match to TRBD2. The CDR3 extends over 16 amino acids. Germline V gene lookup returns CDR1 MDHEN and CDR2 SYDVKM. The J segment lost 2 bases and the V segment lost 6 bases, leaving 7 bases of the junction unmatched. The chain's CDR3 is CASRTPGTSGAYEQYF. The CDR3 DNA is TGTGCCAGCAGGACGCCGGGGACTAGCGGGGCCTACGAGCAGTACTTC.

This clonotype has ten or more counts. J is TRBJ2-7 and V is TRBV20-1; possibly TRBD2 for D (6 bases). V shed 5 bases and J shed 5 bases, with 19 bases lying between them. The CDR3 spans 14 residues. CDR1 and CDR2 (germline): DFQATT, SNEGSKA (reference sequence). The CDR3 loop is CSAHESKSSDEQYF. The CDR3, as DNA: TGCAGTGCTCACGAATCGAAATCTAGCGACGAGCAGTACTTC.

The rearrangement joins TRBV27 to TRBJ2-1, with TRBD2 matching 15 bases. Germline-derived CDR1 and CDR2 are MNHEY and SMNVEV (reference sequence). The CDR3 covers 20 residues. The V segment lost 4 bases and the J segment 7 bases; nucleotides outside the gene matches: 17. The CDR3 sequence is CASSSALLGLAGGGVNEQFF. In DNA form, the CDR3 reads TGTGCCAGCAGTTCGGCCCTTCTCGGACTAGCGGGAGGGGGTGTGAATGAGCAGTTCTTC.

This clonotype was detected ten times or more. This sequence joins TRBV5-1 and TRBJ2-5; D may be TRBD1 (5 bases). Germline V CDR1 and CDR2: SGHRS, YFSETQ. With 4 bases removed from V and 0 bases from J, the gap between germline ends came to 16 bases. The CDR3 is 16 residues long. The CDR3 DNA reads as TGCGCCAGCAGCCAAGGACACCGAGCAAACCAAGAGACCCAGTACTTC. Amino acid sequence: CASSQGHRANQETQYF. The whole variable domain, filled in from reference TRBV5-1 and TRBJ2-5, reads KAGVTQTPRYLIKTRGQQVTLSCSPISGHRSVSWYQQTPGQGLQFLFEYFSETQRNKGNFPGRFSGRQFSNSRSEMNVSTLELGDSALYLCASSQGHRANQETQYFGPGTRLLVL.

This clonotype was picked up a small number of times. The chain uses TRBV9 and TRBJ2-1; a possible D gene is TRBD2 (5 bases). This CDR3 spans 14 amino acids. Trimming shortened V by 0 bases and J by 9 bases, and 13 bases separated the two germline ends. The germline V gene has CDR1 SGDLS and CDR2 YYNGEE. The CDR3 loop reads CASSVAGTLSEQFF. The CDR3 DNA reads TGTGCCAGCAGCGTAGCGGGAACACTGAGTGAGCAGTTCTTC.

Many counts were recorded for this clonotype. The genes are TRBV2 and TRBJ2-1; no clear D gene. Germline V gives CDR1 SNHLY, CDR2 FYNNEI. This CDR3 spans 15 amino acids. Between the trimmed V and J ends, which lost 5 bases and 0 bases, there was a span of 11 bases. DNA of the CDR3: TGTGCCAGCAGTCCAGAACCTACCTCCTACAATGAGCAGTTCTTC. Encoded protein: CASSPEPTSYNEQFF.